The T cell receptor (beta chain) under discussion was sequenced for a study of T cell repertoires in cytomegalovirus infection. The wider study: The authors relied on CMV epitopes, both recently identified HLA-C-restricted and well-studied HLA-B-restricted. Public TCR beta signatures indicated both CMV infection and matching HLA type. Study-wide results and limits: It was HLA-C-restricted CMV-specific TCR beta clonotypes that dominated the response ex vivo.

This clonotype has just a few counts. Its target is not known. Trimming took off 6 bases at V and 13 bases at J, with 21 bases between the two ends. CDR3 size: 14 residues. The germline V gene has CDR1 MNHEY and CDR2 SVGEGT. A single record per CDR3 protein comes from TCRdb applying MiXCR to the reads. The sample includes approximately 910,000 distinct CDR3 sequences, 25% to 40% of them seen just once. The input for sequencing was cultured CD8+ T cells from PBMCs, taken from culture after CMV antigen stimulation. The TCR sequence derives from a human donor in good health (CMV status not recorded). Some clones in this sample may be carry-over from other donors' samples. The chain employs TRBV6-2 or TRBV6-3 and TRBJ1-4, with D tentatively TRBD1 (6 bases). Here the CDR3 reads CASRSGTPVAGLFF. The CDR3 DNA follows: TGTGCCAGCAGGTCCGGGACACCGGTCGCCGGACTGTTTTTT.